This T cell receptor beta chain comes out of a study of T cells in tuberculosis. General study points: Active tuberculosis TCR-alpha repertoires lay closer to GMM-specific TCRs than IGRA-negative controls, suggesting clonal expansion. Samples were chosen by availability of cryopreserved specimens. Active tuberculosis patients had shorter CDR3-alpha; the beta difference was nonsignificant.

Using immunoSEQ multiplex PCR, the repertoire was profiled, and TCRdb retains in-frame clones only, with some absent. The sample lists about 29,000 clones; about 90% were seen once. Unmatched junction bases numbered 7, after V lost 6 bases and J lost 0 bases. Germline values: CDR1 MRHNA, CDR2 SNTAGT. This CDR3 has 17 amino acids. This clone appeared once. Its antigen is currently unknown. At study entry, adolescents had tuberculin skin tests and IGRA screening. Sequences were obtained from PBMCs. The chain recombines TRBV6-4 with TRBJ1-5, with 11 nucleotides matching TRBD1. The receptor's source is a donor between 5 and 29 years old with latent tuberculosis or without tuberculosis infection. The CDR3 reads CASRLDRGPYSNQPQHF. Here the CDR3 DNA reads TGTGCCAGCAGATTGGACAGGGGGCCCTATAGCAATCAGCCCCAGCATTTT.